The next 22 T cell receptor beta chains were all read from a single sample in a study of CD8+ T cells in alopecia areata. Noted treatment: oral pan-JAK inhibitor, 5-10 mg twice daily. Specimens obtained from alopecia areata patients comprised lesional scalp punch biopsies and peripheral blood. Following RNA extraction, reverse transcription yielded cDNA that acted as the sequencing template. Generated by immunoSEQ multiplex PCR, the TCRdb table keeps only in-frame clones and is missing some. The profile shows fewer than 15,000 clones, about two thirds of them singletons. The material sequenced was skin, taken at week 4, from a patient treated with tofacitinib. Every receptor here comes from a human donor with alopecia areata.

J is TRBJ2-7 and V is TRBV2; 9 bases fit TRBD1. Germline V gives CDR1 SNHLY, CDR2 FYNNEI. V dropped 4 bases and J dropped 3; count of bases not matched to a gene: 4. This CDR3 is 14 amino acids long. The CDR3 DNA sequence: TGTGCCAGCAGTGTTGGACAGGGGTTCTACGAGCAGTACTTC. It translates to CASSVGQGFYEQYF.

The chain employs TRBV11-2 and TRBJ2-1; TRBD1 aligns across 12 bases. The V gene end was trimmed by 1 base and the J gene end by 14 bases; junction bases not matched to a gene: 6. The CDR3 length is 14 residues. Germline V gene sequence: CDR1 SGHAT, CDR2 FQNNGV. The CDR3 DNA sequence: TGTGCCAGCAGCTTAGCGGGACAGGGGGCAAATGAGTTCTTC. It translates to CASSLAGQGANEFF.

The gene calls are TRBV10-3 and TRBJ1-2, with TRBD1 matching over 11 bases. Germline trimming cut 7 bases from V and 8 bases from J; bases unmatched to any gene: 12. The CDR3 is made up of 15 amino acids. Germline V lookup: CDR1 ENHRY, CDR2 SYGVKD. For the CDR3, the DNA is TGTGCCATCATTCGAGGGACAGGGGGATCGGGCGGCTACACCTTC. Translated: CAIIRGTGGSGGYTF.

This chain joins TRBV6-5 and TRBJ1-5; D is possibly TRBD1 (5 bases). V lost 7 bases, J lost 6 bases, and 19 bases lay in between. Per germline, CDR1 MNHEY and CDR2 SVGAGI. There are 15 residues in the CDR3. In DNA, the CDR3 is TGTGCCAGCACCCCCAAGGCAGGGAGCGGTCAGCCCCAGCATTTT. This sequence encodes CASTPKAGSGQPQHF.

This chain joins TRBV6-5 and TRBJ1-1; no definite D call. The germline gives CDR1 MNHEY, CDR2 SVGAGI. The CDR3 is 12 amino acids. Trimming shortened V by 5 bases and J by 4 bases, and 8 bases separated the two germline ends. CDR3 bases: TGTGCCAGCAGTACCTGGGGCACTGAAGCTTTCTTT. It translates to CASSTWGTEAFF.

This clone was seen just once. The chain joins TRBV13 to TRBJ1-1, with 10 bases that match TRBD1. Germline V gives CDR1 PRHDT, CDR2 FYEKMQ (reference sequence). V shed 4 bases and J 2 bases; nucleotides not matched to a gene: 1. The length of the CDR3 is 14 residues. CDR3 protein: CASSWDRGNTEAFF. The DNA for the CDR3 is TGTGCCAGCAGCTGGGACAGGGGTAACACTGAAGCTTTCTTT.

V is TRBV4-3 and J is TRBJ2-7; D may match TRBD1 or TRBD2 (5 bases each). Trimming pared 0 bases from V and 3 bases from J, leaving 18 bases between. This CDR3 is built from 17 residues. The germline V gene encodes CDR1 LGHNA and CDR2 YSLEER. The CDR3 DNA reads as TGCGCCAGCAGCCAAGATTGGGGGATGGACATCCTCTACGAGCAGTACTTC. It specifies CASSQDWGMDILYEQYF.

The chain employs TRBV11-3 and TRBJ2-5; the D gene is possibly TRBD2 (6 bases). Germline V gives CDR1 SGHNT, CDR2 YENEEA. This CDR3 comprises 14 residues. Trimming shortened V by 4 bases and J by 2 bases, and 11 bases separated the two germline ends. The CDR3 loop reads CASSSRTTQETQYF. The CDR3 DNA reads as TGTGCCAGCAGCTCCCGGACTACGCAAGAGACCCAGTACTTC.

J is TRBJ2-7 and V is TRBV30; D ambiguous. Trimming took 2 bases from V and 4 from J, leaving 15 bases between them. Germline CDR1 reads GTSNPN; CDR2 reads SVGIG (reference sequence). The CDR3 is 14 amino acids. CDR3 coding DNA: TGTGCCTGGAGTCGGTCGGCCGGGTATTACGAGCAGTACTTC. This sequence encodes CAWSRSAGYYEQYF.

This sequence joins TRBV12-5 and TRBJ1-1; D gene unclear. The CDR3 is 13 residues long. Germline V gene sequence: CDR1 LGHNT, CDR2 FRNRAP. V shed 1 base and J shed 1 base, with 4 bases lying between them. The DNA of the CDR3 is TGTGCTAGTGGTTTGGAGCAGAACACTGAAGCTTTCTTT. Translation: CASGLEQNTEAFF.

The CDR3: CASSQRDRDYNEQFF. CDR3 nucleotide sequence: TGTGCCAGCAGCCAGCGGGACAGGGATTACAATGAGCAGTTCTTC. The chain couples TRBV7-8 to TRBJ2-1, with 9 positions matching TRBD1. J gave up 4 bases and V 5 bases, and 6 bases lay outside the gene matches. CDR1 SGHVS and CDR2 FQNEAQ come from the germline V gene. The CDR3 is made up of 15 amino acids.

The V gene is TRBV25-1, the J gene TRBJ2-5; 8 bases line up with TRBD1. The CDR3 is made up of 13 amino acids. The ends lost 6 bases at V and 5 bases at J; junction bases unmatched: 5. The germline gives CDR1 MGHDK, CDR2 SYGVNS. Here the CDR3 DNA reads TGTGCCAGCAGGAGGACAGGGACGGAGACCCAGTACTTC. It yields the protein CASRRTGTETQYF.

The rearrangement links TRBV6-5 to TRBJ2-5, with 9 bases identical to TRBD2. There are 15 residues in the CDR3. Germline CDR1 is MNHEY and CDR2 is SVGAGI. The J segment lost 3 bases and the V segment lost 2 bases, leaving 4 bases of the junction unmatched. This CDR3 reads CASSYTASGEETQYF. Written as DNA, the CDR3 is TGTGCCAGCAGTTACACGGCTAGCGGGGAAGAGACCCAGTACTTC.

The chain links TRBV5-1 to TRBJ2-6, with 7 bases fitting TRBD1. There are 19 residues in the CDR3. Germline trimming cut 3 bases from V and 0 bases from J; bases unmatched to any gene: 12. The germline gives CDR1 SGHRS, CDR2 YFSETQ. This CDR3 is CASSSTPGGAFSGANVLTF. The CDR3 DNA reads as TGCGCCAGCAGCTCGACCCCAGGGGGTGCCTTCTCTGGGGCCAACGTCCTGACTTTC. The whole variable domain, remainder taken from reference TRBV5-1 and TRBJ2-6, is KAGVTQTPRYLIKTRGQQVTLSCSPISGHRSVSWYQQTPGQGLQFLFEYFSETQRNKGNFPGRFSGRQFSNSRSEMNVSTLELGDSALYLCASSSTPGGAFSGANVLTFGAGSRLTVL.

J is TRBJ2-2 and V is TRBV29-1; 7 bases match TRBD1. This CDR3 region has 12 residues. Germline V gene sequence: CDR1 SQVTM, CDR2 ANQGSEA. Losses at the gene ends were 4 bases for V and 6 bases for J; bases not matched to a gene: 2. In DNA form, the CDR3 reads TGCAGCGTTGCTACAGGGGCCGGGGAGCTGTTTTTT. This gives the protein CSVATGAGELFF.

The rearrangement uses TRBV5-6 and TRBJ2-1; 13 bases are shared with TRBD2. The trim removed 3 bases at V and 1 base at J, leaving 4 bases unmatched. This CDR3 has 17 residues. The germline gives CDR1 SGHDT, CDR2 YYEEEE. CDR3 nucleotides: TGTGCCAGCAGCTGGGGACTAGCGGGGTTATCCTACAATGAGCAGTTCTTC. It yields the protein CASSWGLAGLSYNEQFF.

This clone was found once. CDR3 region: CAIKPGQGPTEAFF. CDR3 nucleotides: TGTGCCATCAAACCGGGACAGGGACCCACTGAAGCTTTCTTT. The chain combines TRBV10-3 with TRBJ1-1, with TRBD1 matching over 9 bases. From germline, CDR1 is ENHRY and CDR2 SYGVKD. The CDR3 loop spans 14 amino acids. With 7 bases clipped from V and 4 bases from J, the junction kept 7 bases outside the gene matches.

This sequence joins TRBV5-4 and TRBJ2-5; the D gene is possibly TRBD1 (5 bases). V lost 4 bases and J lost 5, with 9 bases in between. CDR3 length: 12 residues. Germline CDR1 SGHNT, CDR2 YYREEE (reference sequence). The CDR3 DNA is TGTGCCAGCAGCGCTTACAGGGAGACCCAGTACTTC. It encodes CASSAYRETQYF.

In this sample, this clone turned up once. The chain has TRBV5-6 and TRBJ2-7; the D is unclear. The CDR3 extends over 16 amino acids. The V gene's germline CDR1 is SGHDT and CDR2 YYEEEE. Deletions cut 3 bases from V and 0 bases from J, with 16 bases between. CDR3 DNA sequence: TGTGCCAGCAGCTCCGGCCGGTACCCTAGCTCCTACGAGCAGTACTTC. Encoded protein: CASSSGRYPSSYEQYF.

In nucleotides, the CDR3 is TGCGCCAGCAGCCAAGAACCTATCACAACAACCTTATACAATGAGCAGTTCTTC. Protein product: CASSQEPITTTLYNEQFF. The chain links TRBV4-1 to TRBJ2-1; D call uncertain. With 0 bases removed from V and 4 bases from J, the gap between germline ends came to 19 bases. The CDR3 consists of 18 residues. CDR1 and CDR2 from the germline V gene are MGHRA and YSYEKL.

The gene calls are TRBV6-5 and TRBJ2-2, with D possibly being TRBD2 (5 bases). Trimming cost V 5 bases and J 7 bases, with 11 bases left between them. The CDR3 sequence is 13 residues long. CDR1 and CDR2 (germline): MNHEY, SVGAGI. The CDR3 sequence: CASSGLSGGELFF. The CDR3 DNA follows: TGTGCCAGCAGTGGACTTTCCGGCGGGGAGCTGTTTTTT.

V usage is TRBV5-1 and J usage is TRBJ2-3; 9 nucleotides align to TRBD2. J lost 7 bases, V lost 4 bases, and 10 bases had no gene match. From germline, CDR1 is SGHRS and CDR2 YFSETQ. CDR3 size: 15 residues. Here the CDR3 DNA reads TGCGCCAGCAGCCCTCGCGGGGGGGCCTTACATACGCAGTATTTT. Protein: CASSPRGGALHTQYF.